This T cell receptor beta chain was retrieved from a study of blood T cell repertoires in COVID-19. Trimming at V came to 5 bases and at J to 3 bases, leaving 8 bases not matched to a gene. The germline V gene has CDR1 LNHDA and CDR2 SQIVND (reference sequence). The CDR3 is made up of 16 amino acids. The data were produced by immunoSEQ multiplex PCR, yet TCRdb's version contains in-frame clones alone and is incomplete. The profile shows roughly 76,000 clones, approximately 90% of them singletons. The origin of this receptor is an older man with active or convalescent COVID-19. The material sequenced was peripheral blood. This chain joins TRBV19 and TRBJ1-5, with TRBD1 matching 9 bases. The CDR3: CASSLGTGLINQPQHF. The CDR3, as DNA: TGTGCCAGTAGTCTCGGGACAGGGCTTATCAATCAGCCCCAGCATTTT.